This is a list of T cell receptor beta chains from one sample in a study of blood T cell repertoires in COVID-19. The method was immunoSEQ multiplex PCR; TCRdb's version includes in-frame clones alone and lacks a portion of them. Of about 220,000 clones in the sample, about three quarters were seen once. The specimen sequenced was peripheral blood. The receptors here all came from a woman in her 70s with acute or convalescent COVID-19. CDR3s include the opening cysteine and the closing phenylalanine or tryptophan. The order of the fields is J gene, clone size, D gene, V gene, CDR3 DNA, CDR3 protein. A D gene is named only where the DNA matches it firmly. Not every row has a clone size; where given, it reads once, few, many or a size class.

j_gene: TRBJ1-2; abundance: NA; d_gene: NA; v_gene: TRBV2; CDR3nt: TGTGCCAGCAGTGTCATACAGGGAGGGGATGGCTACACCTTC; CDR3aa: CASSVIQGGDGYTF
j_gene: TRBJ1-6; abundance: NA; d_gene: TRBD1; v_gene: TRBV6-2/TRBV6-3; CDR3nt: TGTGCCAGCAGCGGGACAGGGCTAGGGAATTCACCCCTCCACTTT; CDR3aa: CASSGTGLGNSPLHF
j_gene: TRBJ2-1; abundance: NA; d_gene: TRBD2; v_gene: TRBV7-3; CDR3nt: TGTGCCAGCAGCTTAGATGGCGGGGGGTTGTTTGAGCAGTTCTTC; CDR3aa: CASSLDGGGLFEQFF
j_gene: TRBJ1-1; abundance: NA; d_gene: NA; v_gene: TRBV9; CDR3nt: TGTGCCAGCAGCGTAGTTGACAAGAACACTGAAGCTTTCTTT; CDR3aa: CASSVVDKNTEAFF
j_gene: TRBJ1-1; abundance: NA; d_gene: TRBD1; v_gene: TRBV6-5; CDR3nt: TGTGCCAGCAAACACAGGGGGCGGGACACTGAAGCTTTCTTT; CDR3aa: CASKHRGRDTEAFF
j_gene: TRBJ2-1; abundance: NA; d_gene: NA; v_gene: TRBV6-2/TRBV6-3; CDR3nt: TGTGCCAGCAGTCCGGGGGTTCCCTACAATGAGCAGTTCTTC; CDR3aa: CASSPGVPYNEQFF
j_gene: TRBJ2-3; abundance: NA; d_gene: TRBD1; v_gene: TRBV19; CDR3nt: TGTGCCAGTAGGTTGCGTGGGACAGCAAAGGAAGATACGCAGTATTTT; CDR3aa: CASRLRGTAKEDTQYF
j_gene: TRBJ2-3; abundance: once; d_gene: NA; v_gene: TRBV11-2; CDR3nt: TGTGCCAGCAGCTCGGGAACATTAGGGGGAGATACGCAGTATTTT; CDR3aa: CASSSGTLGGDTQYF
j_gene: TRBJ2-2; abundance: NA; d_gene: TRBD2; v_gene: TRBV19; CDR3nt: TGTGCCAGTAGCCGGCGGGGGACGAACACCGGGGAGCTGTTTTTT; CDR3aa: CASSRRGTNTGELFF
j_gene: TRBJ1-2; abundance: few; d_gene: NA; v_gene: TRBV5-6; CDR3nt: TGTGCCAGCAGCTTGGAGCGGGGTGGCTACACCTTC; CDR3aa: CASSLERGGYTF
j_gene: TRBJ2-5; abundance: NA; d_gene: NA; v_gene: TRBV12-3/TRBV12-4; CDR3nt: TGTGCCAGCAGCGTCACAGGCAGAGAGACCCAGTACTTC; CDR3aa: CASSVTGRETQYF
j_gene: TRBJ2-3; abundance: NA; d_gene: NA; v_gene: TRBV11-2; CDR3nt: TGTGCCAGCAGCTTACTATTAGCGGTAGATACGCAGTATTTT; CDR3aa: CASSLLLAVDTQYF
j_gene: TRBJ2-5; abundance: NA; d_gene: NA; v_gene: TRBV4-3; CDR3nt: TGCGCCAGCAGCCAAGATCACAGGGCTCAGACCCAGTACTTC; CDR3aa: CASSQDHRAQTQYF
j_gene: TRBJ2-3; abundance: few; d_gene: NA; v_gene: TRBV4-1; CDR3nt: TGCGCCAGCAGCCAAGTCGGAAGCGCAGATACGCAGTATTTT; CDR3aa: CASSQVGSADTQYF
j_gene: TRBJ2-1; abundance: NA; d_gene: TRBD2; v_gene: TRBV5-1; CDR3nt: TGCGCCAGCACCAGACTAGCGGGGGACAATGAGCAGTTCTTC; CDR3aa: CASTRLAGDNEQFF
j_gene: TRBJ2-3; abundance: NA; d_gene: NA; v_gene: TRBV5-1; CDR3nt: TGCGCCAGCAGGCCAAACAGTCCACTCACAGATACGCAGTATTTT; CDR3aa: CASRPNSPLTDTQYF
j_gene: TRBJ1-2; abundance: NA; d_gene: NA; v_gene: TRBV4-2; CDR3nt: TGTGCCAGCAGCCAAGGCGTCAGGGGATGGGATGGCTACACCTTC; CDR3aa: CASSQGVRGWDGYTF
j_gene: TRBJ2-3; abundance: NA; d_gene: NA; v_gene: TRBV10-1; CDR3nt: TGCGCCAGCAGTGATGCCCTACGGAGCACAGATACGCAGTATTTT; CDR3aa: CASSDALRSTDTQYF
j_gene: TRBJ2-2; abundance: NA; d_gene: NA; v_gene: TRBV5-1; CDR3nt: TGCGCCAGCAGCTTATATGGGGGCTCTGGCGGGGAGCTGTTTTTT; CDR3aa: CASSLYGGSGGELFF
j_gene: TRBJ2-2; abundance: NA; d_gene: TRBD2; v_gene: TRBV19; CDR3nt: TGTGCCACCTCCAGCGGGGGGCGGACCGGGGAGCTGTTTTTT; CDR3aa: CATSSGGRTGELFF